This T cell receptor (beta chain) comes out of a study of blood T cell repertoires in COVID-19. As for the study in general: Material from acute and convalescent COVID-19 was sourced from the United States, Italy and Spain. Sample material is recorded as cDNA or gDNA derived from T cells, B-cell-depleted T cells, or PBMCs.

The CDR3 contains 13 residues. Germline V gene lookup returns CDR1 LGHDT and CDR2 YNNKEL (reference sequence). V was trimmed by 1 base and J by 5 bases, leaving 7 bases between them. Sequenced by immunoSEQ multiplex PCR; TCRdb stores in-frame clones only, minus some. The repertoire holds 70,000 to 100,000 clones, with around 84% as singletons. The TCR comes from a human donor in a cohort sampled during active COVID-19. V and J are TRBV3-1 (or the pseudogene TRBV3-2) and TRBJ2-3; possible D gene TRBD2, 5 bases. Sequencing input: peripheral blood. The CDR3 sequence is CASSQVGVDTQYF. Written as DNA, the CDR3 is TGTGCCAGCAGCCAAGTCGGGGTAGATACGCAGTATTTT.